This T cell receptor beta chain derives from a study of cytomegalovirus exposure and HLA in healthy donors. This PCR relied on a set of 60 Vbeta primers and 13 Jbeta primers. The method was immunoSEQ multiplex PCR; TCRdb's version includes in-frame clones alone and lacks a portion of them. The repertoire consists of 110,000 or so clones, with 73% occurring once and the leading ten covering 8.4%. Notes on this clone: Its cognate antigen is unknown.

Donors had nominal health at sampling but likely had unrecorded immune exposures. Trimming pared 2 bases from V and 0 bases from J, leaving 9 bases between. Germline CDR1 and CDR2: SGHTS and YDEGEE. This CDR3 spans 15 amino acids. Findings of the study overall: In a later analysis, compared with equally common non-associated chains, HLA-associated beta chains were more expanded.

The sample taken for sequencing was PBMCs. The sequence derives from a man in his forties in good health and CMV-seronegative. V gene TRBV5-8 combines with J gene TRBJ1-3, with D maybe TRBD1 (6 bases). CDR3 in DNA: TGTGCCAGCAGCTTCGGACAGTTCTCTGGAAACACCATATATTTT. This translates into CASSFGQFSGNTIYF.